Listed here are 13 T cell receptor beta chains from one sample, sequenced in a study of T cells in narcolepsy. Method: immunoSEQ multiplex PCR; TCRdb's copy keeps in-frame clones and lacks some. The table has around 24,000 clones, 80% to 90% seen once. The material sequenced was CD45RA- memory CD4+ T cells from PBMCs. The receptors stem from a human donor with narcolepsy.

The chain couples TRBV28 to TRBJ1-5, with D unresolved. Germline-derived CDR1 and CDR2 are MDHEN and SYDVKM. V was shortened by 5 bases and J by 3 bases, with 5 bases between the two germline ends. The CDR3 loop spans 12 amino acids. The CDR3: CASSLNNQPQHF. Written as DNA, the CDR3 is TGTGCCAGCAGTCTGAACAATCAGCCCCAGCATTTT.

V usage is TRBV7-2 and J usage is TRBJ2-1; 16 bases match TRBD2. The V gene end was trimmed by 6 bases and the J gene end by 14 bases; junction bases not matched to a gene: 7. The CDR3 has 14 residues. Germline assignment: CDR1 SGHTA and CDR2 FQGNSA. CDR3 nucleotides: TGTGCCAGCAGTGAACCCGGGACTAGCGGGAGGGAGTTCTTC. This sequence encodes CASSEPGTSGREFF.

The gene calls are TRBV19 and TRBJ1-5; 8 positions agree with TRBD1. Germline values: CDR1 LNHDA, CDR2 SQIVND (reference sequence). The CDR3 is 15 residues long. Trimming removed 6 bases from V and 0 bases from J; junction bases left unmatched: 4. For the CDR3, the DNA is TGTGCCAGTAGATTAGACAGGGGTAGCAATCAGCCCCAGCATTTT. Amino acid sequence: CASRLDRGSNQPQHF.

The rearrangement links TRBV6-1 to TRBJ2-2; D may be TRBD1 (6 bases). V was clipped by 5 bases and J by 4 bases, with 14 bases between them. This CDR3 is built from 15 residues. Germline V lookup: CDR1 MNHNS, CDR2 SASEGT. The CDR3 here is CASSTGTRGTGELFF. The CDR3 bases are TGTGCCAGCAGTACAGGGACCCGAGGCACCGGGGAGCTGTTTTTT.

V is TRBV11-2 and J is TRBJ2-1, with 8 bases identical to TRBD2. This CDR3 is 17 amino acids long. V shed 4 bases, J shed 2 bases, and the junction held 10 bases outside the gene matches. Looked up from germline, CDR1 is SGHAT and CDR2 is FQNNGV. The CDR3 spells CASSSWGSRGAYNEQFF. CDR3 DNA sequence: TGTGCCAGCAGCTCCTGGGGTTCGCGGGGGGCCTACAATGAGCAGTTCTTC. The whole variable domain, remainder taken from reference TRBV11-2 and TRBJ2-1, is EAGVAQSPRYKIIEKRQSVAFWCNPISGHATLYWYQQILGQGPKLLIQFQNNGVVDDSQLPKDRFSAERLKGVDSTLKIQPAKLEDSAVYLCASSSWGSRGAYNEQFFGPGTRLTVL.

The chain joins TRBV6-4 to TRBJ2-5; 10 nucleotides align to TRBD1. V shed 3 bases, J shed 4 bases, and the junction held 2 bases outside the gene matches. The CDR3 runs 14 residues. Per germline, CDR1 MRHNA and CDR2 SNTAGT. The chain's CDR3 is CASSEGTGVETQYF. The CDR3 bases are TGTGCCAGCAGTGAAGGGACAGGGGTAGAGACCCAGTACTTC.

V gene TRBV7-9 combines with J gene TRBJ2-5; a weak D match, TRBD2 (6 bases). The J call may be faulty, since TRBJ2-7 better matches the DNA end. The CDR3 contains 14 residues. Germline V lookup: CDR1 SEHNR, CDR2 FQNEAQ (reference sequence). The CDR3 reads CASSPRLDSYEQYF. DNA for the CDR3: TGTGCCAGCAGCCCACGACTAGACTCCTACGAGCAGTACTTC.

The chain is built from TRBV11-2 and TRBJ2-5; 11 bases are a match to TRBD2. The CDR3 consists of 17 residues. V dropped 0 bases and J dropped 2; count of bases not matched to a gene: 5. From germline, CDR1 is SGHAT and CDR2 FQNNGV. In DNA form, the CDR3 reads TGTGCCAGCAGCTTAGACATCAGACTAGCGGGACAAGAGACCCAGTACTTC. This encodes CASSLDIRLAGQETQYF.

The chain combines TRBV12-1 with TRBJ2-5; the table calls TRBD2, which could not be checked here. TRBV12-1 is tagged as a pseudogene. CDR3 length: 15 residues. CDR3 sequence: CASTAEGVGKETQYF. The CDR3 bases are TGTGCCAGCACCGCAGAGGGTGTCGGGAAAGAGACCCAGTACTTC.

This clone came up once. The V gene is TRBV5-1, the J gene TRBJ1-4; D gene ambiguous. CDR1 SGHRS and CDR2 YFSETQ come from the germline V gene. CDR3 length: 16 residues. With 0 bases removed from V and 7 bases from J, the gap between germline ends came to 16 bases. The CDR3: CASSLASVRRSEKLFF. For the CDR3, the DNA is TGCGCCAGCAGCTTGGCCTCGGTGCGGAGGTCTGAAAAACTGTTTTTT.

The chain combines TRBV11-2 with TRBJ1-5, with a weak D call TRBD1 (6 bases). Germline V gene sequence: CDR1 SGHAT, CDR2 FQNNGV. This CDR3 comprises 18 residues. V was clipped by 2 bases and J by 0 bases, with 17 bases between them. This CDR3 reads CASSLRTVDSNSNQPQHF. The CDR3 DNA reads TGTGCCAGCAGCTTAAGGACGGTGGACAGCAATAGCAATCAGCCCCAGCATTTT. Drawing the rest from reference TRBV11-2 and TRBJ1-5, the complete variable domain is EAGVAQSPRYKIIEKRQSVAFWCNPISGHATLYWYQQILGQGPKLLIQFQNNGVVDDSQLPKDRFSAERLKGVDSTLKIQPAKLEDSAVYLCASSLRTVDSNSNQPQHFGDGTRLSIL.

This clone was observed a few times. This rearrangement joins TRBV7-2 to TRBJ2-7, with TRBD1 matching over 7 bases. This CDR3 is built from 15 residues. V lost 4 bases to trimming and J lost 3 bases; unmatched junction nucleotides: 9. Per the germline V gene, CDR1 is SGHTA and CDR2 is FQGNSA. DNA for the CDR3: TGTGCCAGCAGCTCCTCCGGAGGACAGGACTACGAGCAGTACTTC. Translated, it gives CASSSSGGQDYEQYF.

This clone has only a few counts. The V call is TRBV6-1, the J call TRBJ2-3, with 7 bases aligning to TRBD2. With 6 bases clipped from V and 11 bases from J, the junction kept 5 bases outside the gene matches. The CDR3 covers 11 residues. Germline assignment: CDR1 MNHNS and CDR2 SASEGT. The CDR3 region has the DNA TGTGCCAGCAGGGGGGGGAATTGGCAGTATTTT. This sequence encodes CASRGGNWQYF.